What follows is one T cell receptor beta chain and its context. As originally analysed: Nucleated cell counts were estimated from reference gene primer amplification. Generated by immunoSEQ multiplex PCR, the TCRdb table keeps only in-frame clones and is missing some. The DNA was the basis for D and trimming; V, J and clone size are from that table. Seen here are 200,000 to 250,000 clones, about 85% observed once, and the top ten hold approximately 1.8%. This sample is drawn from a study of blood T cell repertoires in COVID-19. Input material: peripheral blood. The TCR comes from a man aged 25 to 40 who had recovered from COVID-19.

This CDR3 is CASSPGEQSYEQYV. As DNA, the CDR3 is TGTGCCAGCAGCCCGGGAGAGCAGTCCTACGAGCAGTACGTC. V gene TRBV11-2 combines with J gene TRBJ2-7; maybe TRBD2 (6 bases). V lost 5 bases and J lost 1, with 12 bases in between. CDR1 and CDR2 from the germline V gene are SGHAT and FQNNGV. This CDR3 comprises 14 residues.